This TCR beta chain stems from a study of shared clonotypes between healthy human individuals. About the study: Per donor, three plates held CD4 naive cells, three held CD4 memory, two held CD8 naive and one held CD8 memory.

Each replicate PCR on the sorted subsets used roughly 200 ng DNA (roughly 27,000 T cell genomes). The data were produced by immunoSEQ multiplex PCR, yet TCRdb's version contains in-frame clones alone and is incomplete. This sample has 850,000 to 1,200,000 clones, with about 74% found just once. CDR1 is SGHAT, CDR2 FQNNGV, per germline. V shed 1 base and J shed 5 bases, with 11 bases lying between them. The CDR3 contains 14 residues. The source of this sequence is a young man in good health. The chain joins TRBV11-2 to TRBJ2-5, with a weak D call TRBD1 (5 bases). Specimen: memory CD4+ T cells sorted from blood. Described subset: CD45RA-negative fraction. The DNA of the CDR3 is TGTGCCAGCAGCTTAGGGGGCCCGAGGGAGACCCAGTACTTC. It specifies CASSLGGPRETQYF.